This entry features one T cell receptor (beta chain) sequence. Produced via immunoSEQ multiplex PCR; TCRdb's table is partial and in-frame only. The profile shows hundreds of thousands of clones, roughly nine tenths of them singletons. This sample was taken from a study of blood T cell repertoires in COVID-19. On the study more broadly: Two negative PCRs, clearance, or symptom resolution characterized the recovered Cohort 3 donors. From T cells, B-cell-depleted T cells, or PBMCs came the material, which was cDNA or gDNA. The United States, Italy and Spain were the sources of the acute and convalescent COVID-19 samples.

Trimming took 2 bases from V and 5 from J; bases not matched to a gene: 6. Looked up from germline, CDR1 is MNHEY and CDR2 is SMNVEV (reference sequence). The CDR3 is 15 residues long. Enrollees, about 18 to 89 years old, lived in 24 US areas. What was sequenced was PBMCs or T cells enriched from blood (not recorded which). The TCR was taken from a woman aged 45-60 years in a cohort exposed to, infected with or recovered from COVID-19 (not recorded which). This chain joins TRBV27 and TRBJ2-1; 7 nucleotides agree with TRBD2. CDR3 nucleotides: TGTGCCAGCAGTTTAAGTCTAGCGGCGAACAATGAGCAGTTCTTC. Amino acids: CASSLSLAANNEQFF.